Listed here is a single TCR beta chain. This sequence may be a read error, since a much larger clone differs from it by one base. From around 18-30 mg of unsorted bulk tissue, DNA and RNA were co-extracted together. The template, around 540 ng total RNA, yielded TCR beta cDNA made with a constant-region primer. It was through three nested multiplex PCR rounds of slightly modified ARM-PCR that TCR beta libraries arose. A C-beta reverse primer and TRBV1-TRBV30 forward primers served in each of the first two PCR rounds, at 10 cycles apiece. Each CDR3 protein gets one entry after TCRdb re-called the multiplex PCR reads with MiXCR. The sample includes approximately 92,000 distinct CDR3 sequences, about 70% of them seen just once. The data were taken from a study of tumor-infiltrating lymphocytes in primary liver carcinoma. Looking at the study overall: The yield of productive TCRbeta reads per sample was roughly 3.5 to 7.13 million and was similar across tissue types.

Germline lookup yields CDR1 MGHRA and CDR2 YSYEKL. This CDR3 comprises 13 residues. The sample consisted of tumor-adjacent normal liver tissue. The chain combines TRBV4-1 with TRBJ2-7; D might be TRBD2 (5 bases). The clonotype was recovered from a middle-aged man with primary liver carcinoma and hepatitis B virus infection. In nucleotides, the CDR3 is TGCGCCAGCAGCCACCCGGGATCCTACGAGCAGCACTTC. As protein: CASSHPGSYEQHF.